One T cell receptor (beta chain) is described in this entry. RNA transcripts provided the template for amplifying TCR beta CDR3 regions. Following a first-round RT-PCR that used HTBI primers, a second-round multiplex PCR was carried out. TCRdb analysed the multiplex PCR reads with MiXCR anew, one entry per CDR3 protein. The sample lists under 350,000 distinct CDR3 sequences, roughly a sixth seen once, with more than 9% in the top ten. These data are taken from a study of Graves' ophthalmopathy and Graves' hyperthyroidism. Germline V lookup: CDR1 MNHEY, CDR2 SVGEGT. The CDR3 covers 17 residues. Trimming took 2 bases from V and 7 from J; bases not matched to a gene: 10.

This receptor was obtained from an adult man with Graves' ophthalmopathy. Sequencing was performed on peripheral blood. The J gene is TRBJ1-6, the V gene TRBV6-2 or TRBV6-3, with TRBD1 identical over 8 bases. DNA of the CDR3: TGTGCCAGCAGTTACACCACTGGGACAGGAGGAAATTCACCCCTCCACTTT. Amino acid sequence: CASSYTTGTGGNSPLHF.